The 29 T cell receptor beta chains in this list originate from one sample, sequenced in a study of B cell selection in AIRE deficiency. Sorted regulatory T cells were CD4-positive, CD25-high and CD127-low or negative. Sequencing was performed with immunoSEQ multiplex PCR; in TCRdb, only in-frame clones are kept and a portion is missing. The sample has about 21,000 clones, around 93% seen once. Input material: Tregs sorted from PBMCs. These receptors all stem from a human donor with AIRE deficiency.

The genes are TRBV15 and TRBJ2-5, with 9 bases aligning to TRBD1. Germline V gives CDR1 LNHNV, CDR2 YYDKDF (reference sequence). V trimming: 5 bases; J trimming: 4 bases; junction bases outside the gene matches: 2. The CDR3 is 13 residues long. In nucleotides, the CDR3 is TGTGCCACCAGCCACAGGGGGCCAGAGACCCAGTACTTC. It translates to CATSHRGPETQYF.

The chain combines TRBV6-1 with TRBJ2-1; 9 bases map to TRBD2. Germline V gene lookup returns CDR1 MNHNS and CDR2 SASEGT. Trimming at V came to 4 bases and at J to 4 bases, leaving 8 bases not matched to a gene. The CDR3 length is 16 residues. In nucleotides, the CDR3 is TGTGCCAGCAGTGGTTTCAGGACTAGCGTTTACAATGAGCAGTTCTTC. Translating gives CASSGFRTSVYNEQFF.

This sequence joins TRBV21-1 and TRBJ2-6; the table assigns TRBD1, which was not confirmed against the DNA. TRBV21-1 is deemed a pseudogene. This CDR3 has 19 amino acids. CDR3 sequence: CASLRIGGQGFSGANVLTF. For the CDR3, the DNA is TGTGCCTCCCTGCGGATCGGGGGACAGGGATTCTCTGGGGCCAACGTCCTGACTTTC.

V gene TRBV7-8 combines with J gene TRBJ2-1; D uncertain. Trimming left V 1 base short and J 0 bases short, with 13 bases between. This CDR3 comprises 17 residues. Germline-derived CDR1 and CDR2 are SGHVS and FQNEAQ. This CDR3 reads CASSLDGWGYSYNEQFF. CDR3 DNA: TGTGCCAGCAGCTTAGATGGTTGGGGTTACTCCTACAATGAGCAGTTCTTC.

The rearrangement uses TRBV5-1 and TRBJ1-1; D is perhaps TRBD1 (5 bases). This CDR3 spans 12 amino acids. Germline loops: CDR1 SGHRS, CDR2 YFSETQ. The V end was cut by 5 bases, the J end by 8 bases, with 13 bases between. The CDR3 loop reads CASRSFGGEAFF. The DNA of the CDR3 is TGCGCCAGCAGGAGTTTCGGGGGAGAAGCTTTCTTT.

The chain recombines TRBV5-1 with TRBJ2-2; possibly TRBD2 for D (6 bases). Germline CDR1 is SGHRS and CDR2 is YFSETQ. CDR3 length: 15 residues. V shed 1 base and J shed 3 bases, with 10 bases lying between them. The CDR3 bases are TGCGCCAGCAGCTTGTTCGGGAGCTACACCGGGGAGCTGTTTTTT. Amino acid sequence: CASSLFGSYTGELFF. Full variable domain (remainder filled in from reference TRBV5-1 and TRBJ2-2): KAGVTQTPRYLIKTRGQQVTLSCSPISGHRSVSWYQQTPGQGLQFLFEYFSETQRNKGNFPGRFSGRQFSNSRSEMNVSTLELGDSALYLCASSLFGSYTGELFFGEGSRLTVL.

J is TRBJ2-5 and V is TRBV5-1, with no clear D. The V gene's germline CDR1 is SGHRS and CDR2 YFSETQ. The CDR3 length is 12 residues. The germline V and J ends were trimmed by 0 bases and 4 bases, with 4 bases remaining between them. The CDR3 spells CASSLGRETQYF. For the CDR3, the DNA is TGCGCCAGCAGCTTGGGGCGAGAGACCCAGTACTTC.

This clone was detected only once. The V gene is TRBV7-9, the J gene TRBJ2-7; D possibly corresponds to TRBD1 (5 bases). The CDR3 sequence is 15 residues long. Germline V gene sequence: CDR1 SEHNR, CDR2 FQNEAQ (reference sequence). The V and J ends lost 1 base and 0 bases respectively, with 10 bases between them. The CDR3 region is CASSLGRVYSYEQYF. Written as DNA, the CDR3 is TGTGCCAGCAGCTTAGGCAGGGTCTACTCCTACGAGCAGTACTTC.

The chain is built from TRBV27 and TRBJ1-6; TRBD1 might be the D (6 bases). The ends were cut back, 4 bases at V and 0 bases at J, with 13 bases in the middle. The germline CDR1 and CDR2 sequences are MNHEY and SMNVEV (reference sequence). This CDR3 is 17 amino acids long. The CDR3 bases are TGTGCCAGCAGTTCCCGACAGGCGAGCTCCTATAATTCACCCCTCCACTTT. This codes for CASSSRQASSYNSPLHF.

The chain combines TRBV7-9 with TRBJ1-3; D gene unclear. Germline CDR1 and CDR2: SEHNR and FQNEAQ (reference sequence). With 1 base removed from V and 2 bases from J, the gap between germline ends came to 6 bases. This CDR3 is built from 14 residues. CDR3 nucleotide sequence: TGTGCCAGCAGCTTAGGATCACCTGGAAACACCATATATTTT. Protein product: CASSLGSPGNTIYF.

The chain couples TRBV11-2 to TRBJ2-2; 7 positions match TRBD2. The CDR3 is 18 residues long. After removal of 2 bases from V and 4 bases from J, the junction contained 13 bases not matched to a gene. Germline lookup yields CDR1 SGHAT and CDR2 FQNNGV. The CDR3 loop reads CASSLSGAAGAATGELFF. In nucleotides, the CDR3 is TGTGCCAGCAGCTTATCCGGCGCGGCGGGAGCGGCCACCGGGGAGCTGTTTTTT.

The chain recombines TRBV5-6 with TRBJ2-3; no firm D call. There are 11 residues in the CDR3. Germline V gives CDR1 SGHDT, CDR2 YYEEEE. Trimming pared 5 bases from V and 6 bases from J, leaving 7 bases between. The CDR3 nucleotides are TGTGCCAGCAGTCTAACGGATACGCAGTATTTT. This encodes CASSLTDTQYF.

The V call is TRBV5-5, the J call TRBJ2-5; maybe TRBD2 (6 bases). V lost 0 bases to trimming and J lost 4 bases, with 13 bases between them. CDR1 and CDR2 (germline): SGHKS, YYEKEE (reference sequence). The CDR3 sequence is 15 residues long. As DNA, the CDR3 is TGTGCCAGCAGCTTGGTCGGGAGTATTGGAGAGACCCAGTACTTC. This gives the protein CASSLVGSIGETQYF.

This clone was recorded once. The chain joins TRBV7-9 to TRBJ2-2; D not resolved. V lost 1 base and J lost 8, with 8 bases in between. Germline lookup yields CDR1 SEHNR and CDR2 FQNEAQ (reference sequence). The CDR3 is 13 residues long. CDR3 amino acids: CASSLGILGELFF. In DNA, the CDR3 is TGTGCCAGCAGCTTAGGTATTCTTGGGGAGCTGTTTTTT. The complete variable domain, with remaining parts taken from reference TRBV7-9 and TRBJ2-2, reads DTGVSQNPRHKITKRGQNVTFRCDPISEHNRLYWYRQTLGQGPEFLTYFQNEAQLEKSRLLSDRFSAERPKGSFSTLEIQRTEQGDSAMYLCASSLGILGELFFGEGSRLTVL.

The gene calls are TRBV4-1 and TRBJ2-7, with a weak D call TRBD2 (6 bases). Per the germline V gene, CDR1 is MGHRA and CDR2 is YSYEKL. The CDR3 consists of 16 residues. V was clipped by 1 base and J by 0 bases, with 13 bases between them. The CDR3 sequence: CASSQGKIAASYEQYF. DNA for the CDR3: TGCGCCAGCAGCCAAGGTAAAATAGCGGCCTCCTACGAGCAGTACTTC.

This clone was seen a single time. V usage is TRBV7-2 and J usage is TRBJ2-1, with TRBD2 matching over 12 bases. Germline CDR1 SGHTA, CDR2 FQGNSA. There are 12 residues in the CDR3. V lost 6 bases, J lost 14 bases, and 5 bases stayed unmatched. The CDR3 reads CASRRGLAGKFF. The CDR3, as DNA: TGTGCCAGCAGACGCGGACTAGCGGGAAAGTTCTTC.

This clone has just one count. The rearrangement links TRBV7-6 to TRBJ1-6, with 8 positions matching TRBD1. Germline CDR1 reads SGHVS; CDR2 reads FNYEAQ. The CDR3 spans 15 residues. Trimming cost V 1 base and J 10 bases; bases outside gene matches: 6. The CDR3 here is CASSLVDRVGSPLHF. In DNA form, the CDR3 reads TGTGCCAGCAGCTTAGTGGACAGGGTAGGGTCACCCCTCCACTTT.

This chain links TRBV7-3 with TRBJ2-3; 9 bases map to TRBD1. The CDR3 covers 15 residues. The germline V gene encodes CDR1 SGHTA and CDR2 FQGTGA. Germline trimming cut 5 bases from V and 9 bases from J; bases unmatched to any gene: 12. The CDR3 sequence is CASSLFRGGQGTQYF. CDR3 DNA sequence: TGTGCCAGCAGCCTCTTCAGGGGGGGACAGGGCACGCAGTATTTT.

This chain uses TRBV27 with TRBJ2-3; the D gene is possibly TRBD1 (6 bases). CDR1 and CDR2 (germline): MNHEY, SMNVEV (reference sequence). The CDR3 is made up of 14 amino acids. The germline V and J ends were trimmed by 1 base and 1 base, with 6 bases remaining between them. CDR3 amino acids: CASSLYRGTDTQYF. CDR3 coding DNA: TGTGCCAGCAGTTTATACAGGGGCACAGATACGCAGTATTTT.

The rearrangement joins TRBV18 to TRBJ2-6, with D hard to call. This CDR3 is 16 amino acids long. Germline CDR1 is KGHSH and CDR2 is LQKENI. V gave up 4 bases and J gave up 5 bases, with 15 bases separating them. CDR3 amino acids: CASSLHLQSRANVLTF. For the CDR3, the DNA is TGTGCCAGCTCACTACATTTACAAAGTCGGGCCAACGTCCTGACTTTC.

The chain has TRBV27 and TRBJ1-4; 7 nucleotides align to TRBD1. The CDR3 length is 14 residues. CDR1 is MNHEY, CDR2 SMNVEV, per germline (reference sequence). The V segment lost 8 bases and the J segment 10 bases; nucleotides outside the gene matches: 13. Written as DNA, the CDR3 is TGTGCCAGCGCGAAGGATCGGACAGGTGGAAAACTGTTTTTT. Residues: CASAKDRTGGKLFF.

The chain combines TRBV2 with TRBJ2-1, with D maybe TRBD2 (5 bases). V dropped 5 bases and J dropped 5 bases, with 13 bases sitting between them. Germline V lookup: CDR1 SNHLY, CDR2 FYNNEI. CDR3 length: 14 residues. CDR3 DNA: TGTGCCAGCAGTCCAAGCGGCTTCGACAATGAGCAGTTCTTC. Its translation is CASSPSGFDNEQFF.

V is TRBV30 and J is TRBJ2-7, with 8 bases fitting TRBD2. The CDR3 is 16 residues long. Germline V lookup: CDR1 GTSNPN, CDR2 SVGIG (reference sequence). Trimming cost V 3 bases and J 7 bases; bases outside gene matches: 17. CDR3 sequence: CAWRPPTPGGFREQYF. The CDR3 nucleotides are TGTGCCTGGAGGCCCCCCACGCCGGGAGGGTTTCGGGAGCAGTACTTC.

The CDR3 DNA reads TGTGCCAGCAGTTCCTCAGGTACCAATCAGCCCCAGCATTTT. Its protein is CASSSSGTNQPQHF. This sequence joins TRBV28 and TRBJ1-5; D gene uncertain. CDR1 is MDHEN and CDR2 is SYDVKM in the germline V gene. The CDR3 has 14 residues. V lost 4 bases and J lost 3, with 10 bases in between. Full variable domain (rest looked up from reference TRBV28 and TRBJ1-5): DVKVTQSSRYLVKRTGEKVFLECVQDMDHENMFWYRQDPGLGLRLIYFSYDVKMKEKGDIPEGYSVSREKKERFSLILESASTNQTSMYLCASSSSGTNQPQHFGDGTRLSIL.

Only one count was recorded for this clone. This chain connects TRBV11-3 to TRBJ2-3; TRBD2 aligns across 10 bases. After removal of 5 bases from V and 3 bases from J, the junction contained 5 bases not matched to a gene. The CDR3 contains 15 residues. The V gene's germline CDR1 is SGHNT and CDR2 YENEEA. For the CDR3, the DNA is TGTGCCAGCAGCCGGAGCGGGAGGGGGACAGATACGCAGTATTTT. It is translated as CASSRSGRGTDTQYF.

The rearrangement joins TRBV7-9 to TRBJ2-2; D remains unclear. V lost 6 bases, J lost 6 bases, and 11 bases lay in between. This CDR3 spans 13 amino acids. Looked up from germline, CDR1 is SEHNR and CDR2 is FQNEAQ (reference sequence). DNA for the CDR3: TGTGCCAGCAGTCCTACAGAGGCCGGGGAGCTGTTTTTT. It codes for CASSPTEAGELFF.

The chain uses TRBV18 and TRBJ2-1, with 7 bases aligning to TRBD2. The V gene end was trimmed by 6 bases and the J gene end by 2 bases; junction bases not matched to a gene: 7. Germline V gives CDR1 KGHSH, CDR2 LQKENI. The CDR3 spans 15 residues. The CDR3 loop reads CASSLSGTAYNEQFF. The CDR3 DNA sequence: TGTGCCAGCTCCCTCAGCGGGACTGCCTACAATGAGCAGTTCTTC.

This chain joins TRBV5-6 and TRBJ2-3, with 10 positions matching TRBD1. CDR3 size: 16 residues. The trim removed 1 base at V and 3 bases at J, leaving 5 bases unmatched. Germline CDR1 and CDR2: SGHDT and YYEEEE. The CDR3 protein is CASSLYRDRGTDTQYF. The CDR3 coding sequence is TGTGCCAGCAGCTTGTACCGGGACAGGGGAACAGATACGCAGTATTTT.

The chain recombines TRBV25-1 with TRBJ2-7, with 10 nucleotides matching TRBD1. Germline-derived CDR1 and CDR2 are MGHDK and SYGVNS. V dropped 8 bases and J dropped 3; count of bases not matched to a gene: 1. CDR3 length equals 12 residues. The CDR3 nucleotides read TGTGCCAGCCGGACAGGGGGCTACGAGCAGTACTTC. Translated: CASRTGGYEQYF.